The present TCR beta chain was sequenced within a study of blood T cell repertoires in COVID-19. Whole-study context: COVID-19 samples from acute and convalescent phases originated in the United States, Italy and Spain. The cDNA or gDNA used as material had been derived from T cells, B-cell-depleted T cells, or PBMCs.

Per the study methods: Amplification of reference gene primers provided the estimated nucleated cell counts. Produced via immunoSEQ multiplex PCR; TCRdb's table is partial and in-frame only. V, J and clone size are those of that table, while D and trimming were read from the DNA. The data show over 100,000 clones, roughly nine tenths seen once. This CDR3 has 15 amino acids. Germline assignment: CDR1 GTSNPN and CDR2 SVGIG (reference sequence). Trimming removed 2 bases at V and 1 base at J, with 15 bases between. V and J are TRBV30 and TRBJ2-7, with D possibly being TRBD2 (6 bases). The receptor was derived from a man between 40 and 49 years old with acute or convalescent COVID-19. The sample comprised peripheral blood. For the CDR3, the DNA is TGTGCCTGGAGTTTCAATAGCGGATTATCCTACGAGCAGTACTTC. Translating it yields CAWSFNSGLSYEQYF. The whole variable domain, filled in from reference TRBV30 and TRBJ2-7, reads SQTIHQWPATLVQPVGSPLSLECTVEGTSNPNLYWYRQAAGRGLQLLFYSVGIGQISSEVPQNLSASRPQDRQFILSSKKLLLSDSGFYLCAWSFNSGLSYEQYFGPGTRLTVT.